This T cell receptor beta chain is from a study of CD8+CD57+ T cells in acquired aplastic anemia. Study context: Sorted CD4+ and CD8+ cells gave an average of about 3.4 ug of DNA.

It was genomic DNA that served as the template for profiling TCR beta VDJ and CDR3. TCRdb ran MiXCR on the reads and lists one entry per CDR3 protein. In the table there are approximately 150,000 distinct CDR3 sequences, roughly half of which are singletons. With 4 bases removed from V and 7 bases from J, the gap between germline ends came to 10 bases. The CDR3 loop spans 11 amino acids. Germline assignment: CDR1 SQVTM and CDR2 ANQGSEA. General study results and limits: Any difference that existed in CD8+ Simpson's diversity between patients and controls was not significant.

For this clonotype: Antigen specificity is unknown.

An expansion of CD8+CD57+ cells by flow cytometry had been shown in patients chosen for sequencing. Prior therapy had not been administered to any patient at the time of blood sampling. The chain joins TRBV29-1 to TRBJ1-2, with D tentatively TRBD1 (6 bases). The sample consisted of sorted CD4+, CD8+, or CD8+CD57+ T cells (not recorded which) from PBMCs. The clonotype originates from a human donor with aplastic anemia. The CDR3, as DNA: TGCAGCGTTGGGACAGTTGGTGGCTACACCTTC. Residues: CSVGTVGGYTF.